The T cell receptor (beta chain) under discussion was sequenced for a study of blood T cell repertoires in COVID-19. The wider study: Acute and convalescent COVID-19 samples came from the United States, Italy and Spain. The analysed material was cDNA or gDNA that came from T cells, B-cell-depleted T cells, or PBMCs.

Study processing details: Nucleated cell number was recorded as an estimate derived from reference gene primer amplification. Here immunoSEQ multiplex PCR was the method, and the copy in TCRdb shows in-frame clones only, minus some. The DNA was the basis for D and trimming; V, J and clone size are from that table. Among 90,000 to 120,000 clones listed, more than 70% were seen once. Sample: peripheral blood. The origin of this receptor is a man aged 35 to 55 with active or convalescent COVID-19.

Here the CDR3 DNA reads TGTGCCAGCAGTTTAACAGGTCTTCCCTACAATGAGCAGTTCTTC. It encodes CASSLTGLPYNEQFF. V and J are TRBV6-2 or TRBV6-3 and TRBJ2-1; perhaps TRBD1 as D (5 bases). CDR1 and CDR2 (germline): MNHEY, SVGEGT. V was pared by 4 bases and J by 2 bases, with 12 bases between. The CDR3 has 15 amino acids.